The subject of this entry is one TCR beta chain. The antigen this receptor binds is unknown. No base qualities exist here, and no much larger clone lies one base off it. These data come from a study of blood T cells in healthy people across ages (dated by TCRdb to 2014 to 2015). Study-wide context: In model experiments, template switching captured about one uniquely barcoded TCR beta cDNA molecule for every two T cells. To track age-related changes in TCR beta repertoire diversity, the study relied on deep sequencing normalized with unique cDNA molecular identifiers. Donors were grouped into four age groups: young (average approximately 16 years), middle-aged (39), aged (roughly 67) and long-lived (over 80). Donors of different ages were randomly distributed across sequencing lanes to avoid experimental bias. Two additional independent replicas of 1 million unique cDNA reads from the same blood draw were analyzed for two donors (one aged 18 to 30 and one aged 80 or older).

The library was built by means of 5' RACE. The reads were generated on an Illumina HiSeq 2500. A second about 6 to 11 cycle PCR used a sample-barcoded 5' primer and a J-beta primer mix. Each TCR beta cDNA molecule received a unique molecular identifier from a template-switch 5' adaptor carrying 12 random nucleotides. Each sample yielded at least 2.5 million CDR3-containing paired-end reads. All of the RNA was converted into first-strand cDNA using the Mint cDNA synthesis kit, with a TRBC-specific oligonucleotide serving as the primer. Following uracil-DNA glycosylase treatment, a first 18-cycle PCR with universal primers M1SS and BC2_uni_R was performed on all cDNA. Turning to the authors' computational methods: Normalization of each sample was performed by random selection of 1 million high-quality reads, each carrying a distinct molecular identifier. Instead of being binned into consensus sequences, reads that shared molecular identifiers were thrown out. MiTCR, set to a Q25 quality threshold and the strictest error-elimination algorithm, was used for CDR3 identification, clonotype clustering and error correction. A nonparametric unseen species model using Euler transformation provided a lower-bound estimate of total TCR beta diversity. TCRdb trimmed public reads at Q25 via fastp, called clones via MiXCR and kept in-frame beta chains. One record per CDR3 amino acid sequence lists the most common genes and DNA. The V and J calls, along with clone size, are taken from TCRdb and not from the paper's own processing. This sample holds 700,000 to 950,000 distinct CDR3 sequences; 55% to 75% were observed only once. The ten largest clones take up 22% of the sample.

The approximately 39 donors, aged about 6 to 95 years, were systemically healthy Caucasian individuals from Russia. Each donor gave roughly 9.5 milliliters of peripheral blood, collected into EDTA-treated Vacutainer tubes. PBMCs were isolated by Ficoll-Paque density-gradient centrifugation, with at least 6 million obtained per sample. Trizol reagent was used to extract total RNA from PBMCs, with at least 5.5 micrograms per sample. The percentages of naive CD45RAhigh/CD27high T cells were determined by flow cytometry on a PBMC aliquot from every donor. Measured from the cysteine to the phenylalanine, the CDR3 is 12 residues long. Just CDR3 DNA is preserved here, 36 bases in frame from base 1. V is shortened by 3 bases, J by 5 bases, and the region joining them spans 6 bases. Looking up the germline V gene (reference sequence) yields CDR1 LGHDT and CDR2 YNNKEL. What the work shows at the level of the full study, not this receptor alone: Compared with the aged group, the long-lived group had more naive CD4+ T cells, fewer expanded clones and increased TCR diversity, a pattern suggesting age selection. Estimates of total diversity based on one million sequenced T cells were regarded as lower bounds and as underestimates. As age increased, observed TCR beta diversity per million T cells dropped in a roughly linear way, and a significant reduction was already evident by age 40. Observed TCR beta diversity correlated strongly with the percentage of naive T cells measured by flow cytometry. Because profiling used bulk unsorted PBMCs, naive and antigen-experienced compartments could not be compared conclusively. Because the CMV infection status of the donors was unknown, age-related changes in expanded clonotypes may potentially have been confounded.

The source material was blood. The rearrangement joined TRBV3-1 to TRBJ2-3, with the identity of the D gene unclear. The TCR was taken from a man aged 30 to 39 in good health. The CDR3 amino acid sequence is: CASSHFQDTQYF. The nucleotide sequence reads TGTGCCAGCAGCCATTTTCAAGATACGCAGTATTTT.